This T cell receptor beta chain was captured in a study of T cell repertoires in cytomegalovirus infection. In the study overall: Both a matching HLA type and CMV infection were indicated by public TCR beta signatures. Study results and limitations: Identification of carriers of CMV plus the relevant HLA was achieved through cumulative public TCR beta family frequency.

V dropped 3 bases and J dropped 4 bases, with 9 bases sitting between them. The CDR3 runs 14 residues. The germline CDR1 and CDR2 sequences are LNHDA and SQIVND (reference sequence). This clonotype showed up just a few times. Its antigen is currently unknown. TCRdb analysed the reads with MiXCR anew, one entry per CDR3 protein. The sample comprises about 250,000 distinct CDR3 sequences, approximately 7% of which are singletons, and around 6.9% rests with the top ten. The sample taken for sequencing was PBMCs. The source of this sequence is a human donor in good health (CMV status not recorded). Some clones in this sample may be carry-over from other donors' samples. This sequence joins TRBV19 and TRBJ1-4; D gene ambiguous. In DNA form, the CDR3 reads TGTGCCAGTAGTATCCCGGGAGGTAATGAAAAACTGTTTTTT. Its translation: CASSIPGGNEKLFF.